The following is a TCR beta chain sequence with its context. Its antigen is unidentified. This sample was included in a study of graft-versus-host responses after intestinal transplantation. Trimming took off 0 bases at V and 7 bases at J, with 15 bases between the two ends. From germline, CDR1 is SEHNR and CDR2 FQNEAQ (reference sequence). The CDR3 totals 15 residues. Some clones are missing from TCRdb's copy, which holds only in-frame ones; the method was immunoSEQ multiplex PCR. The sample carries more than 100,000 clones, around 96% recorded once. The TCR sequence derives from a human donor who received an intestinal transplant. The chain carries TRBV7-9 and TRBJ1-2; D is unresolved. Here the sequenced sample was unstimulated CD8+ T cells sorted from spleen or lymph node cells, taken before intestinal transplant. CDR3 bases: TGTGCCAGCAGCTTAGCGATCAACCTTCGGAGTGGCTACACCTTC. Amino acids: CASSLAINLRSGYTF.